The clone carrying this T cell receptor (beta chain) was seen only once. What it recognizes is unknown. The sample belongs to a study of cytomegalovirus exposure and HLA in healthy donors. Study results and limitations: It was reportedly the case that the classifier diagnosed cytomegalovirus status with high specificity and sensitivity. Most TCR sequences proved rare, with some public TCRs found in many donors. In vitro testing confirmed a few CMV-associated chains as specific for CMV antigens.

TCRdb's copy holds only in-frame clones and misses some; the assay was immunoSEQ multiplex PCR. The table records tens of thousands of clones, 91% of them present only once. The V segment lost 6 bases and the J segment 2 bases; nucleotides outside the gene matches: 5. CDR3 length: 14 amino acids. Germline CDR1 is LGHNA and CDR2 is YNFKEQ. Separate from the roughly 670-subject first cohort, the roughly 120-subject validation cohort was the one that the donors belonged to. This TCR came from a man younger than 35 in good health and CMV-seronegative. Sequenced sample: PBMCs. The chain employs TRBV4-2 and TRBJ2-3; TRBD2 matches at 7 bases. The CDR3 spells CASRWGGITDTQYF. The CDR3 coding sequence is TGTGCCAGCAGGTGGGGAGGGATCACAGATACGCAGTATTTT.